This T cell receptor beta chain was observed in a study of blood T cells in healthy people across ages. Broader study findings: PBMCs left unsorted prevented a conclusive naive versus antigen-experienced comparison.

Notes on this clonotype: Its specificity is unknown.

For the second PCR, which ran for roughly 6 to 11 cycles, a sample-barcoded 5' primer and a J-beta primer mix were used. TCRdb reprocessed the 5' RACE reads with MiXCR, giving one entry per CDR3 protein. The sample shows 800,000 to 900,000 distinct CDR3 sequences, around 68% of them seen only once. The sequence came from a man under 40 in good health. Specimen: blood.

The CDR3 DNA reads as TGCGCCAGCAGCTTATACCCTTCCTACAATGAGCAGTTCTTC. Amino acid sequence: CASSLYPSYNEQFF. The genes are TRBV5-1 and TRBJ2-1, with D uncertain. The CDR3 runs to 14 residues. Germline assignment: CDR1 SGHRS and CDR2 YFSETQ. The ends were cut back, 2 bases at V and 1 base at J, with 7 bases in the middle.